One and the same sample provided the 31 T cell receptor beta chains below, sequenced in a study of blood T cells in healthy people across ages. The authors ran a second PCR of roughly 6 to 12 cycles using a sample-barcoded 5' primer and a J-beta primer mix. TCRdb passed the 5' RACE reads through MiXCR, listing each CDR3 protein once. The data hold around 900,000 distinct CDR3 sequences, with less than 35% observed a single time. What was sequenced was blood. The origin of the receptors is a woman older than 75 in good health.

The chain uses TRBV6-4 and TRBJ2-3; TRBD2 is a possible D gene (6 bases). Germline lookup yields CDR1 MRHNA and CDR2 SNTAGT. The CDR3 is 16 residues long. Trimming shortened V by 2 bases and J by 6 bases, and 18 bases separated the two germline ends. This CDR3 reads CASSDLPLGGVDTQYF. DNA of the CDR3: TGTGCCAGCAGTGACCTCCCCTTGGGCGGGGTGGATACGCAGTATTTT.

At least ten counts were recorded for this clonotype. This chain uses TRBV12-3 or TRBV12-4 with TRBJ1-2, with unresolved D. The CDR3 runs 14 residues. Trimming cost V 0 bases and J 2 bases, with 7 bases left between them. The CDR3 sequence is CASSLAPNNYGYTF. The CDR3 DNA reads TGTGCCAGCAGTTTAGCGCCGAACAACTATGGCTACACCTTC.

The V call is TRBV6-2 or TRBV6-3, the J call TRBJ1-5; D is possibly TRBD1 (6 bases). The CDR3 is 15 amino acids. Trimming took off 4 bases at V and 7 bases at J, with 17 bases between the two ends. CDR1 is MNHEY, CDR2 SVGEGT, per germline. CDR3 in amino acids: CASSSPIGGDQPQHF. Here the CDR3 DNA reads TGTGCCAGCAGTTCACCCATAGGGGGGGACCAGCCCCAGCATTTT.

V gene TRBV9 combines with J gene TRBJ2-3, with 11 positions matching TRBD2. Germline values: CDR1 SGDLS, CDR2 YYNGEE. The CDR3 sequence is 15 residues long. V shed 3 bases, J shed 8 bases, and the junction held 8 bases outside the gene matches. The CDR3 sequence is CASSDSGGAAATQYF. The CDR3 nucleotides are TGTGCCAGCAGCGATAGCGGGGGGGCAGCAGCTACGCAGTATTTT.

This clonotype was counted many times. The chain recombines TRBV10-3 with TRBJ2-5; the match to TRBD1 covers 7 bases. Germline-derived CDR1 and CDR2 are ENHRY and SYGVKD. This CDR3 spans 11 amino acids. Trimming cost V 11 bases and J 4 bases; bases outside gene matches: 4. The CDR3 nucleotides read TGTGCCGTAGGGGGCGGAGAGACCCAGTACTTC. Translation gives CAVGGGETQYF.

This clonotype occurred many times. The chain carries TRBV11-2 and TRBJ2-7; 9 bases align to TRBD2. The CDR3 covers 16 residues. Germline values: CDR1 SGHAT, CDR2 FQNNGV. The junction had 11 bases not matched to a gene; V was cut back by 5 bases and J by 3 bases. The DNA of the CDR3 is TGTGCCAGCAGCCTAACAAGGGCAGCGGGGGGCTACGAGCAGTACTTC. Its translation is CASSLTRAAGGYEQYF.

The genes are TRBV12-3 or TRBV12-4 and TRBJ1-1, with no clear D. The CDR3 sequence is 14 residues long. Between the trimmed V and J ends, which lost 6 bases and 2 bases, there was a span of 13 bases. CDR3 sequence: CASRPDWVNTEAFF. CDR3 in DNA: TGTGCCAGCAGACCGGACTGGGTAAACACTGAAGCTTTCTTT.

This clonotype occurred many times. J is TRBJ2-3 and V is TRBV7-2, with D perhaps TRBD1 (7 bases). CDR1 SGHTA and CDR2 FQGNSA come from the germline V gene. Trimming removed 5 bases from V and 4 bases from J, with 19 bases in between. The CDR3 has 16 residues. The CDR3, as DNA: TGTGCCAGCAGCCTACAGGGGATAGGAGGGGCAGATACGCAGTATTTT. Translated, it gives CASSLQGIGGADTQYF. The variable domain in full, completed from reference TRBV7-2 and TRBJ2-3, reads GAGVSQSPSNKVTEKGKDVELRCDPISGHTALYWYRQSLGQGLEFLIYFQGNSAPDKSGLPSDRFSAERTGGSVSTLTIQRTQQEDSAVYLCASSLQGIGGADTQYFGPGTRLTVL.

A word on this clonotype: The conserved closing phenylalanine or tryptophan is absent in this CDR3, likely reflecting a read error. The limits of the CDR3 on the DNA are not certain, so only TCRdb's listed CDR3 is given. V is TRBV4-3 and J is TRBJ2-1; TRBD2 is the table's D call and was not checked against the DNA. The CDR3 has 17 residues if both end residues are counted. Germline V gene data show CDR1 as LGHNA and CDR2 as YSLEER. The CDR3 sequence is CASSQEEGRVDGYTFGS.

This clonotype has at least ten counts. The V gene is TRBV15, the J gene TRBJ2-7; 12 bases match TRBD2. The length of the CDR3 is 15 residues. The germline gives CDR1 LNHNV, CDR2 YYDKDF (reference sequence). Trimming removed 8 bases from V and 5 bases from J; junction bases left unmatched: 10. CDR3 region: CATHPGTSGLNEQYF. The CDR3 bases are TGTGCCACCCACCCGGGGACTAGCGGGCTAAACGAGCAGTACTTC.

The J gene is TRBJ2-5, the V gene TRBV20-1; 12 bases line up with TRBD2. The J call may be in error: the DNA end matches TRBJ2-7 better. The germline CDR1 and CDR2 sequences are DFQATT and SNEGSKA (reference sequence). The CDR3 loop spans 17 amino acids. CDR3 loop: CSATYPLGLAGIYEQYF. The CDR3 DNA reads TGCAGTGCTACATACCCCCTAGGACTAGCGGGGATCTACGAGCAGTACTTC.

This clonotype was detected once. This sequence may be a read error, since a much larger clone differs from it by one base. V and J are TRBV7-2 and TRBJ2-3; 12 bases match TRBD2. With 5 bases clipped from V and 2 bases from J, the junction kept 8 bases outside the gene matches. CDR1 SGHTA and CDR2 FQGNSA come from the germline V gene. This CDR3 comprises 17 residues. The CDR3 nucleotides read TGTGCCAGCAGCCCTACCCGGACTAGCGGGGACACAGATACGCAGTATTTT. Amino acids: CASSPTRTSGDTDTQYF.

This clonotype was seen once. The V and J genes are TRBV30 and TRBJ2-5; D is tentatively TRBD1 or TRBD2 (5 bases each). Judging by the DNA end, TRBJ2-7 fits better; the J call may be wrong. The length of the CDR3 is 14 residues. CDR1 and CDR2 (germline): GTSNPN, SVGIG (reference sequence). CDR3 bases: TGTGCCTGGAGTCCAGGTATCGGGGCCTGCGAGCAGTACTTC. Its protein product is CAWSPGIGACEQYF.

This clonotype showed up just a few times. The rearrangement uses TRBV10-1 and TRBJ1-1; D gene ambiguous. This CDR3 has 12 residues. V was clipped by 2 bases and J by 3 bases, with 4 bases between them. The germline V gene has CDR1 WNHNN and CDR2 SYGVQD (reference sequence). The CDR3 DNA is TGCGCCAGCAGTGAGGGAGACACTGAAGCTTTCTTT. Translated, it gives CASSEGDTEAFF.

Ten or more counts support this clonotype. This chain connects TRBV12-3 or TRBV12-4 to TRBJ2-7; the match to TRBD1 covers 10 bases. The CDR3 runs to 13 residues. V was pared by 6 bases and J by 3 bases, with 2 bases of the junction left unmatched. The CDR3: CASSGQGVYEQYF. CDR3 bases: TGTGCCAGCAGCGGACAGGGGGTCTACGAGCAGTACTTC.

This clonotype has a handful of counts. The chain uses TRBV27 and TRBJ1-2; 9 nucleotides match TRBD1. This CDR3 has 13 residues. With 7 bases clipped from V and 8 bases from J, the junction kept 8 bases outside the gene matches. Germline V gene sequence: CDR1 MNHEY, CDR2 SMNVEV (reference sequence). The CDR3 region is CASTDTGTGGYTF. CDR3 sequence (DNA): TGTGCCAGCACCGATACCGGGACAGGGGGCTACACCTTC.

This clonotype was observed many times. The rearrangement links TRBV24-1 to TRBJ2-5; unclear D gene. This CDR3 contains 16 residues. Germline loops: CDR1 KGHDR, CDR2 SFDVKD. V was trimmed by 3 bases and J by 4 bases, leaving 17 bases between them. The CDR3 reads CATSDPSRAFGETQYF. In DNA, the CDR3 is TGTGCCACCAGTGATCCCTCTAGGGCCTTTGGAGAGACCCAGTACTTC.

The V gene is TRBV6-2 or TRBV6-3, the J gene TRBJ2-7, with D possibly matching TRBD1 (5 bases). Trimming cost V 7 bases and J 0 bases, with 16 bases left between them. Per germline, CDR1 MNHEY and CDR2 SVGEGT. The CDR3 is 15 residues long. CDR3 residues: CASKPDILSSYEQYF. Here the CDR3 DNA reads TGTGCCAGCAAACCGGACATTTTAAGCTCCTACGAGCAGTACTTC.

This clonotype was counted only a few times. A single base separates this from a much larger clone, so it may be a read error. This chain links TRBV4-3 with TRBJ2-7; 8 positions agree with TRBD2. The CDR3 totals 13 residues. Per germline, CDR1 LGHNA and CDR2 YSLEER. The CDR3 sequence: CAGSQGYGGDLYF. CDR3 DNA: TGCGCCGGCAGCCAAGGGTACGGGGGGGATTTGTACTTC.

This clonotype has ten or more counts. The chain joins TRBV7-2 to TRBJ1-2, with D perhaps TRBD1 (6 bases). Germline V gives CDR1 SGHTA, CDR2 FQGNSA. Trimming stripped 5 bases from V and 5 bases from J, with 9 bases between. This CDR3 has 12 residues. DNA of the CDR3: TGTGCCAGCAGCACACAGGGTTATGGCTACACCTTC. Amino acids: CASSTQGYGYTF.

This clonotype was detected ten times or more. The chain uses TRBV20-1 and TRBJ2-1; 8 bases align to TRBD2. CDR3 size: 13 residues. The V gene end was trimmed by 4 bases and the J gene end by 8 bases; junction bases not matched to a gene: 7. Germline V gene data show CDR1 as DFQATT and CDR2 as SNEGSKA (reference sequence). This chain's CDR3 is CSAIPGLAHEQFF. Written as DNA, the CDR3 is TGCAGTGCTATTCCAGGACTAGCCCATGAGCAGTTCTTC.

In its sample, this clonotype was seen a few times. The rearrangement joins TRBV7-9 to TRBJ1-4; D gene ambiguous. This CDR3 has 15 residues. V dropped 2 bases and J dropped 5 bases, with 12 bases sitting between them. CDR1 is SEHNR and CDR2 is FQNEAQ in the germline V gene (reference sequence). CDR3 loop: CASSLLGDTNEKLFF. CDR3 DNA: TGTGCCAGCAGCTTATTAGGAGACACCAATGAAAAACTGTTTTTT.

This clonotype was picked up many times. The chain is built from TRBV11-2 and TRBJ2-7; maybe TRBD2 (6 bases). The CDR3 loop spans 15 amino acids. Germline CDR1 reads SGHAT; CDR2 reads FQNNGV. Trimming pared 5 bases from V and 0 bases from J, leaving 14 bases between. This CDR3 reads CASSPGTLRSYEQYF. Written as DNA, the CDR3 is TGTGCCAGCAGCCCCGGGACTCTACGCTCCTACGAGCAGTACTTC.

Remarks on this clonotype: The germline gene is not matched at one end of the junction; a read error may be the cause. This CDR3 is CAIGEPTGNTGELFF. Here the CDR3 DNA reads TGTGCCATCGGTGAGCCGACAGGGAACACCGGGGAGCTGTTTTTT. V usage is TRBV10-3 and J usage is TRBJ2-2, with D tentatively TRBD1 (6 bases). Germline values: CDR1 ENHRY, CDR2 SYGVKD. This CDR3 contains 15 residues.

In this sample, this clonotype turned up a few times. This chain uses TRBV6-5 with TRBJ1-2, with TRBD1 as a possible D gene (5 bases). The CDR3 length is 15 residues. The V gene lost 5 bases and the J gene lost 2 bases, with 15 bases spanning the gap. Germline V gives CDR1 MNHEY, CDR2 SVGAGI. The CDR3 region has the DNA TGTGCCAGCAGTGGAGGGACGGTACAAAACTATGGCTACACCTTC. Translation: CASSGGTVQNYGYTF.

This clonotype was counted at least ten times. The CDR3 region is CASSQGGRYEQYF. CDR3 coding DNA: TGTGCCAGCAGCCAGGGGGGGCGGTACGAGCAGTACTTC. V and J are TRBV12-3 or TRBV12-4 and TRBJ2-7; D could derive from TRBD1 or TRBD2 (7 bases each). The V and J ends lost 6 bases and 4 bases respectively, with 13 bases between them. The CDR3 contains 13 residues.

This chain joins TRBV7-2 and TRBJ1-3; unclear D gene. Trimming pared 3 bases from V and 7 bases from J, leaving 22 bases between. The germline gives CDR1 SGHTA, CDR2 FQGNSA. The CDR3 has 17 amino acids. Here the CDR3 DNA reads TGTGCCAGCAGCTTTTTTCCAGGAGGGATGAGAGGGAACACCATATATTTT. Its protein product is CASSFFPGGMRGNTIYF.

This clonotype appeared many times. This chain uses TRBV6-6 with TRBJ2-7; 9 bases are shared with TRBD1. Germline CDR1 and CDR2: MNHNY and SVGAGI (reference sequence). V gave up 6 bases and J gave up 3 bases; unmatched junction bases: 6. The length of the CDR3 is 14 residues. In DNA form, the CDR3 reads TGTGCCAGCAGGGCCGGGACAGGGAACTACGAGCAGTACTTC. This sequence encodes CASRAGTGNYEQYF.

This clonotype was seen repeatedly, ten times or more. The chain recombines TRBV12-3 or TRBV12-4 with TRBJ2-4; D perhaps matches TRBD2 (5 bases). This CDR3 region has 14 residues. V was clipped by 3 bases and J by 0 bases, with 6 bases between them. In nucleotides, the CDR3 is TGTGCCAGCAGTTTCGGGGTAGCCAAAAACATTCAGTACTTC. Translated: CASSFGVAKNIQYF.

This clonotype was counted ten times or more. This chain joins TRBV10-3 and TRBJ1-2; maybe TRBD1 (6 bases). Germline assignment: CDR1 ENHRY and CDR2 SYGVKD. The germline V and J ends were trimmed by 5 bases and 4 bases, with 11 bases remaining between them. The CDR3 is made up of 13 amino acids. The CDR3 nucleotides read TGTGCCATCAGTAGACAGGACCGCTATGGCTACACCTTC. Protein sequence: CAISRQDRYGYTF.

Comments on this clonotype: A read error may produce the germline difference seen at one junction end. The CDR3 here is CSTRETVNTEAFF. CDR3 nucleotide sequence: TGCAGTACTAGAGAAACAGTGAACACTGAAGCTTTCTTT. The chain is built from TRBV20-1 and TRBJ1-1, with D uncertain. CDR1 and CDR2 from the germline V gene are DFQATT and SNEGSKA (reference sequence). The CDR3 is 13 amino acids.